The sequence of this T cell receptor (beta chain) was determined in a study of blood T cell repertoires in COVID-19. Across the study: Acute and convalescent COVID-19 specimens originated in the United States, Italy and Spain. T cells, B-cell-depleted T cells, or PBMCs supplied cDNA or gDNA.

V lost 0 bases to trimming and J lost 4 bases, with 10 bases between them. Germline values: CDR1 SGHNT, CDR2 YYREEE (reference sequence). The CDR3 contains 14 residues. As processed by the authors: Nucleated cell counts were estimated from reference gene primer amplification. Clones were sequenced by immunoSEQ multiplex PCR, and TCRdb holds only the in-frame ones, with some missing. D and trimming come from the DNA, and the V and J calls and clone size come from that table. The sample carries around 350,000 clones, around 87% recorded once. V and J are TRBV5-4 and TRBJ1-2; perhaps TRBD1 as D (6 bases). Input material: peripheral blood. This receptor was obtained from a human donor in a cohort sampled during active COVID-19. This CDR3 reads CASSLEDSLYGYTF. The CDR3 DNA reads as TGTGCCAGCAGCTTGGAGGACAGCCTCTATGGCTACACCTTC.